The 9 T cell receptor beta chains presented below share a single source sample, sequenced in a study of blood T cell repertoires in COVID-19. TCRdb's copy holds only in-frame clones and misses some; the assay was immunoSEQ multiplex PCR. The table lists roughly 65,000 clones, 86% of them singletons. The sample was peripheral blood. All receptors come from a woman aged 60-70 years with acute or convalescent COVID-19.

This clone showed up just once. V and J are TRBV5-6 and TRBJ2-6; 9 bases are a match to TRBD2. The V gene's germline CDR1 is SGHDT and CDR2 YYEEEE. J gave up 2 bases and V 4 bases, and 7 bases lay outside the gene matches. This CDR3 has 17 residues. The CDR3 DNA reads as TGTGCCAGCAGCCCGGCGGGAGGGGAGACTGGGGCCAACGTCCTGACTTTC. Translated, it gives CASSPAGGETGANVLTF.

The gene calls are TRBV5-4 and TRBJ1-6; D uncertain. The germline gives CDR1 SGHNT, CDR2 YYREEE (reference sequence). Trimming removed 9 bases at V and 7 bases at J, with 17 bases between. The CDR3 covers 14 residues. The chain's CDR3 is CATSLGPGNSPLHF. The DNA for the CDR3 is TGTGCCACGTCCTTGGGTCCCGGGAATTCACCCCTCCACTTT.

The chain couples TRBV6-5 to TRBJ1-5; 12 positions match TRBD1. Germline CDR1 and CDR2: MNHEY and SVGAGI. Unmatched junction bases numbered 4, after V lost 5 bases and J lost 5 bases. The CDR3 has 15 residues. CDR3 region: CASSRGQGAYQPQHF. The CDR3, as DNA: TGTGCCAGCAGTAGGGGACAGGGGGCATATCAGCCCCAGCATTTT.

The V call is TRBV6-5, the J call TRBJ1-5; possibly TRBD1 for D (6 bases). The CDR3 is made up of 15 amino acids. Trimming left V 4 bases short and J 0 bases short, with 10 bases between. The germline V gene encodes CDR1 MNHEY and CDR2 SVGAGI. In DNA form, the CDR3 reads TGTGCCAGCAGTTTACAGGGTGGTAGCAATCAGCCCCAGCATTTT. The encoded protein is CASSLQGGSNQPQHF.

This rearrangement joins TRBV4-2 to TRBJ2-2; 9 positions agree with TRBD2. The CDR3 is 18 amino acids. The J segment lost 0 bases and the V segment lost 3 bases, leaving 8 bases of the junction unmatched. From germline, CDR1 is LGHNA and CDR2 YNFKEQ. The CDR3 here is CASSHLRAGGANTGELFF. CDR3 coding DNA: TGTGCCAGCAGCCACCTCCGGGCGGGGGGGGCGAACACCGGGGAGCTGTTTTTT.

The CDR3 DNA reads TGCGCCAGCAGCTCCGGGGGCAATCAGCCCCAGCATTTT. Translated, it gives CASSSGGNQPQHF. V gene TRBV5-1 combines with J gene TRBJ1-5; D ambiguous. Germline V gives CDR1 SGHRS, CDR2 YFSETQ. CDR3 length equals 13 residues. Between the trimmed V and J ends, which lost 3 bases and 2 bases, there was a span of 6 bases.

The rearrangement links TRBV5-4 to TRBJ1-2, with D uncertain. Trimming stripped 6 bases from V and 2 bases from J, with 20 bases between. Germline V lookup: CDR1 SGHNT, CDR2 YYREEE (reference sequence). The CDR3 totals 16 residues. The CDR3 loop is CASTIGAGSMNYGYTF. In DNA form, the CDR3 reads TGTGCCAGCACCATCGGAGCGGGGTCAATGAACTATGGCTACACCTTC.

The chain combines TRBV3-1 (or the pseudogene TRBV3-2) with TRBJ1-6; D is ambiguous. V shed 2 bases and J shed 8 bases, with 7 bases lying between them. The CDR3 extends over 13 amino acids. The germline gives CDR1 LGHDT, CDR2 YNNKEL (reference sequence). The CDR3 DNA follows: TGTGCCAGCAGCCAACTATCGGATTCACCCCTCCACTTT. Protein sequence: CASSQLSDSPLHF.

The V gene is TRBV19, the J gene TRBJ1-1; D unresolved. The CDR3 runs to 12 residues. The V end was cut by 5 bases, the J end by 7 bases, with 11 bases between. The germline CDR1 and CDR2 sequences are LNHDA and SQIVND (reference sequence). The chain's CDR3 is CASSLRGGEAFF. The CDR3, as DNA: TGTGCCAGTAGTCTACGCGGCGGTGAAGCTTTCTTT. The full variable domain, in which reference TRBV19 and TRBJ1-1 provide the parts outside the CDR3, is DGGITQSPKYLFRKEGQNVTLSCEQNLNHDAMYWYRQDPGQGLRLIYYSQIVNDFQKGDIAEGYSVSREKKESFPLTVTSAQKNPTAFYLCASSLRGGEAFFGQGTRLTVV.